Each of the 5 T cell receptor beta chains below was sequenced from the same sample in a study of CD8+ T cells in alopecia areata. The treatment was: oral pan-JAK inhibitor, 5-10 mg twice daily. In each case, RNA was isolated and then reverse transcribed into cDNA as the sequencing template. Sequencing was performed with immunoSEQ multiplex PCR; in TCRdb, only in-frame clones are kept and a portion is missing. The sample yields over 200,000 clones, roughly 64% seen once. The material sequenced was CD4+ T cells sorted from blood, taken at week 4, from a patient treated with tofacitinib. Receptor source: a human donor with alopecia areata.

This clone appeared once. This chain joins TRBV4-2 and TRBJ2-7; no clear D. The length of the CDR3 is 15 residues. The ends were cut back, 1 base at V and 2 bases at J, with 12 bases in the middle. From germline, CDR1 is LGHNA and CDR2 YNFKEQ. The DNA for the CDR3 is TGTGCCAGCAGCCAAGCACCCGACAAAACCTACGAGCAGTACTTC. Amino acid sequence: CASSQAPDKTYEQYF.

This rearrangement joins TRBV4-2 to TRBJ2-5; TRBD2 aligns across 8 bases. Germline V gene sequence: CDR1 LGHNA, CDR2 YNFKEQ. The ends lost 5 bases at V and 2 bases at J; junction bases unmatched: 10. The CDR3 has 16 residues. CDR3 DNA sequence: TGTGCCAGCAGCGAGGGAAGGAGCGGGGGACAAGAGACCCAGTACTTC. Translation gives CASSEGRSGGQETQYF.

A remark on this clone: Distinct nucleotide sequences in the sample also encode this CDR3. The chain carries TRBV5-1 and TRBJ2-5; no clear D gene. The CDR3 consists of 11 residues. V shed 4 bases and J shed 5 bases, with 6 bases lying between them. Germline CDR1 reads SGHRS; CDR2 reads YFSETQ. The CDR3 is CASSREETQYF. The CDR3 nucleotides are TGCGCCAGCAGCCGTGAGGAGACCCAGTACTTC.

This clone was counted between two and nine times. J is TRBJ2-3 and V is TRBV2, with D possibly called TRBD1 or TRBD2 (5 bases each). The length of the CDR3 is 15 residues. Trimming took 2 bases from V and 1 from J, leaving 10 bases between them. Germline V gene sequence: CDR1 SNHLY, CDR2 FYNNEI. CDR3 nucleotide sequence: TGTGCCAGCAGTGAATGGGGGATGGGCACAGATACGCAGTATTTT. It is translated as CASSEWGMGTDTQYF.

The J gene is TRBJ2-5, the V gene TRBV25-1; TRBD2 agrees at 7 bases. CDR3 size: 13 residues. Germline lookup yields CDR1 MGHDK and CDR2 SYGVNS. Germline trimming cut 7 bases from V and 0 bases from J; bases unmatched to any gene: 2. This CDR3 is CASNGLDQETQYF. CDR3 nucleotide sequence: TGTGCCAGCAATGGACTAGACCAAGAGACCCAGTACTTC.